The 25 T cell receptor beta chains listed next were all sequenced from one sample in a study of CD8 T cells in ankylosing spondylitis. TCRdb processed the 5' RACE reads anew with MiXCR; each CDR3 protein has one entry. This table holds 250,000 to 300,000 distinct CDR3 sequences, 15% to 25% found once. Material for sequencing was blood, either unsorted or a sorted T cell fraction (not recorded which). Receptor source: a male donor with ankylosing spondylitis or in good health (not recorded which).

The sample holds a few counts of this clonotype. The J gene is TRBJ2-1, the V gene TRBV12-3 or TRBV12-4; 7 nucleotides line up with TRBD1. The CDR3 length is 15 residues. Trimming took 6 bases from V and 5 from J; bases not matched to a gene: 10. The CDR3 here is CASSLGRQGNNEQFF. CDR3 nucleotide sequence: TGTGCCAGCAGCTTGGGTCGACAGGGCAACAATGAGCAGTTCTTC.

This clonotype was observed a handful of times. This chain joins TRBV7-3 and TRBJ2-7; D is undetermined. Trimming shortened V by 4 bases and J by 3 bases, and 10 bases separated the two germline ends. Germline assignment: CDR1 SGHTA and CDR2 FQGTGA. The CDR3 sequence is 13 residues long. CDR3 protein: CASSCSGRYEQYV. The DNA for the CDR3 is TGTGCCAGCAGCTGCTCCGGGCGCTACGAGCAGTACGTC.

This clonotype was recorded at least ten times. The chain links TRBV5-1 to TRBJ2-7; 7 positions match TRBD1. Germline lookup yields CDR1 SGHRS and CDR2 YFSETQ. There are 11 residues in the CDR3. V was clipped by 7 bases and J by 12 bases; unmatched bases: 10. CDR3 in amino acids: CASRQGPRAYV. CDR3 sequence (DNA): TGCGCCAGCCGACAGGGCCCTAGGGCGTACGTC.

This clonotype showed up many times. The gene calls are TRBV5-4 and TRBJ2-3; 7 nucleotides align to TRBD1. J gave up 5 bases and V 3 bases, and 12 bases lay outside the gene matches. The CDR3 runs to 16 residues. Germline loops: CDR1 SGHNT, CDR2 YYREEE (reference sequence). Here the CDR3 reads CASSSLGQGERDTQYF. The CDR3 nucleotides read TGTGCCAGCAGCTCCTTGGGTCAGGGGGAGCGAGATACGCAGTATTTT.

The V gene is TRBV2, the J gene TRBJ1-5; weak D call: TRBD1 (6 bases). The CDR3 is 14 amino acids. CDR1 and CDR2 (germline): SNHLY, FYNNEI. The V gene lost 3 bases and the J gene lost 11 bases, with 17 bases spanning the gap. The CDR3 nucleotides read TGTGCCAGCAGTGACCCCGGGACAAGTTGGTCCCAGCATTTT. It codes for CASSDPGTSWSQHF. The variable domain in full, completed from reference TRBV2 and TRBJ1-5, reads EPEVTQTPSHQVTQMGQEVILRCVPISNHLYFYWYRQILGQKVEFLVSFYNNEISEKSEIFDDQFSVERPDGSNFTLKIRSTKLEDSAMYFCASSDPGTSWSQHFGDGTRLSIL.

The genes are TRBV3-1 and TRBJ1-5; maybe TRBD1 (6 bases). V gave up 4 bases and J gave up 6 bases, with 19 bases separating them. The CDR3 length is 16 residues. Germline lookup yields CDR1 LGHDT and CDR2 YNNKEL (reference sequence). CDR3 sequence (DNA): TGTGCCAGCAGCCCCCATGGGCAGGGGTTGGGTCAGCCCCAGCATTTT. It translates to CASSPHGQGLGQPQHF.

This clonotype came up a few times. The chain's CDR3 is CASSRTGTGELFF. The CDR3 DNA reads as TGTGCCAGCAGTCGGACAGGGACCGGGGAGCTGTTTTTT. The V call is TRBV6-1, the J call TRBJ2-2; 8 bases are shared with TRBD1. V was pared by 5 bases and J by 5 bases, with 1 base of the junction left unmatched. Germline loops: CDR1 MNHNS, CDR2 SASEGT. The CDR3 sequence is 13 residues long.

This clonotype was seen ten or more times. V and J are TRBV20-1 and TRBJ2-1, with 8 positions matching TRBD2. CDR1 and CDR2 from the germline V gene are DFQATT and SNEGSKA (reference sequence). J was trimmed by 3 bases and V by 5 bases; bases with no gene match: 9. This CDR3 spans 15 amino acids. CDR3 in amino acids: CSAYPAGGGYNEQFF. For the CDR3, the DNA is TGCAGTGCTTATCCCGCGGGAGGTGGCTACAATGAGCAGTTCTTC.

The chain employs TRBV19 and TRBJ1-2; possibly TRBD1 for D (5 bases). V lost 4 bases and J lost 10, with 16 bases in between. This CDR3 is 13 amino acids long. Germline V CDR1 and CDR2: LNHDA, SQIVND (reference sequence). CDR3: CASSRGVEGYYTF. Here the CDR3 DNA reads TGTGCCAGTAGTAGGGGCGTGGAAGGGTACTACACCTTC.

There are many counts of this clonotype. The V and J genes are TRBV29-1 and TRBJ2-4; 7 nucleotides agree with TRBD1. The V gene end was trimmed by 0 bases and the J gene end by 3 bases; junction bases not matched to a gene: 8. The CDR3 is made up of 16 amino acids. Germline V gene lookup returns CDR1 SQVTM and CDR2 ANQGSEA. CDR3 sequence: CSVEDPTGLGKNIQYF. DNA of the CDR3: TGCAGCGTTGAAGATCCGACAGGGCTGGGCAAAAACATTCAGTACTTC.

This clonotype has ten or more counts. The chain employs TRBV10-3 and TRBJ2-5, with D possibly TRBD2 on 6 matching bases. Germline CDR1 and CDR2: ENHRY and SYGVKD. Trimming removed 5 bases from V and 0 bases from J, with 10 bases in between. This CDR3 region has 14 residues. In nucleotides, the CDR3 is TGTGCCATCAGTTCTCTAGCGCACCAAGAGACCCAGTACTTC. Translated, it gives CAISSLAHQETQYF.

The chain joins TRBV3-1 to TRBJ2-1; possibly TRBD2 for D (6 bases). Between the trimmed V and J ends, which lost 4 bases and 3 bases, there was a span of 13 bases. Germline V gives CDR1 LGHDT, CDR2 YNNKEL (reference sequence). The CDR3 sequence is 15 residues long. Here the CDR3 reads CASSRRESVYNEQFF. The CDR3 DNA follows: TGTGCCAGCAGCCGTCGGGAGTCAGTCTACAATGAGCAGTTCTTC.

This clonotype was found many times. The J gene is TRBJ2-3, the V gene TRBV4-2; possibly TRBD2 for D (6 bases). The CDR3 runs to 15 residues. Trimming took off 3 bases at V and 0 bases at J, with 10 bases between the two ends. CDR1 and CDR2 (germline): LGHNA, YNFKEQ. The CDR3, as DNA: TGTGCCAGCAGCCAGACTAGTCTGAGCACAGATACGCAGTATTTT. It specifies CASSQTSLSTDTQYF.

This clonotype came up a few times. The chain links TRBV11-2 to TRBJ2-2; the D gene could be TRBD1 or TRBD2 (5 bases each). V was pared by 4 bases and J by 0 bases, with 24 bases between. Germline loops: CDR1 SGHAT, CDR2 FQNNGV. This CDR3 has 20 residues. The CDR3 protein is CASSWGLGDYLIPNTGELFF. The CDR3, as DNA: TGTGCCAGCAGCTGGGGCTTGGGGGATTACCTGATTCCGAACACCGGGGAGCTGTTTTTT.

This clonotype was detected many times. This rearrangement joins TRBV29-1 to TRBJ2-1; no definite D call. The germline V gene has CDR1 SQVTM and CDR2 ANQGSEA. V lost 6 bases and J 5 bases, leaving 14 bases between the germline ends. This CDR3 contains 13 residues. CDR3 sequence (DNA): TGCAGCGTCCCCGGCCCTCGAGACAATGAGCAGTTCTTC. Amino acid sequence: CSVPGPRDNEQFF.

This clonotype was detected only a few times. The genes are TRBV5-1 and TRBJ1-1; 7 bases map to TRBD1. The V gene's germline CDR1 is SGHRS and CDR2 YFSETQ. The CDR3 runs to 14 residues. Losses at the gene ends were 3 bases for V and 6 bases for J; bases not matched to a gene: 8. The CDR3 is CASSSYRGVSEAFF. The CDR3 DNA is TGCGCCAGCAGCTCCTACAGGGGAGTGTCTGAAGCTTTCTTT.

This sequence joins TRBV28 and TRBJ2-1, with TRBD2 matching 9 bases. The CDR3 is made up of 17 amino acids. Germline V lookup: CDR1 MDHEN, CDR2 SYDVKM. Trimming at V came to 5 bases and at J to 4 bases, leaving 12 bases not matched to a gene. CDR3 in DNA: TGTGCCAGCAGTCAAGATTCCGGGACTAGCTCGTACAATGAGCAGTTCTTC. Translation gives CASSQDSGTSSYNEQFF.

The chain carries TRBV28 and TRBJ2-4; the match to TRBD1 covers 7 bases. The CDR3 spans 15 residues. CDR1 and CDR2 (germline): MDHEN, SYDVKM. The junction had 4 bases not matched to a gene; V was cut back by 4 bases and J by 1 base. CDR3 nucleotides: TGTGCCAGCAGTTCAGAGGGGGCGGCCAAAAACATTCAGTACTTC. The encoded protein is CASSSEGAAKNIQYF.

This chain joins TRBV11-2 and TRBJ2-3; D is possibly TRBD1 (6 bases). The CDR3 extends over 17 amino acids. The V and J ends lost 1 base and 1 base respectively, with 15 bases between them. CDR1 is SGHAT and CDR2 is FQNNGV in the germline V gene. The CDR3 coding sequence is TGTGCCAGCAGCTTAGGTACCCAGGGGTTCGGCACAGATACGCAGTATTTT. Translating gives CASSLGTQGFGTDTQYF.

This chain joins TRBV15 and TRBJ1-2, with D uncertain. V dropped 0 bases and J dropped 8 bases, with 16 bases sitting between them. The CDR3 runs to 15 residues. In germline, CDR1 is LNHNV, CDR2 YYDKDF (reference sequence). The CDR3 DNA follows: TGTGCCACCAGCAGAGATAGTGGCCCGGCTATAGGCTACACCTTC. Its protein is CATSRDSGPAIGYTF.

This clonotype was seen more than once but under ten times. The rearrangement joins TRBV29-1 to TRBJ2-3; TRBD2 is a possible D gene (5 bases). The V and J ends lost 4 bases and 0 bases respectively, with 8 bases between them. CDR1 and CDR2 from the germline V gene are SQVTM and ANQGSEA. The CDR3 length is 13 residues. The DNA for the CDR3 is TGCAGCGTTGCACGCGGGAGCACAGATACGCAGTATTTT. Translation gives CSVARGSTDTQYF.

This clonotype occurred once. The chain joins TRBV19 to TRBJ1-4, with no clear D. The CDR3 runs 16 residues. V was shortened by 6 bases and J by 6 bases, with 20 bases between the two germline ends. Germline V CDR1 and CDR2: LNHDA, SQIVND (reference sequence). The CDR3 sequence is CASSPGQAQGHEKLFF. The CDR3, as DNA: TGTGCCAGTAGCCCCGGCCAGGCCCAAGGACATGAAAAACTGTTTTTT.

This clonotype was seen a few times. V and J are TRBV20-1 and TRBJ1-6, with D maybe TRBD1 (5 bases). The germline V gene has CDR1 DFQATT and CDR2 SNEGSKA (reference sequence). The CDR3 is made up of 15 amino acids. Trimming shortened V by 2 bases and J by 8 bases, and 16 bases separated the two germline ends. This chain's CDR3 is CSARIFEGGDSPLHF. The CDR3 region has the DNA TGCAGTGCTAGAATATTCGAGGGAGGGGATTCACCCCTCCACTTT.

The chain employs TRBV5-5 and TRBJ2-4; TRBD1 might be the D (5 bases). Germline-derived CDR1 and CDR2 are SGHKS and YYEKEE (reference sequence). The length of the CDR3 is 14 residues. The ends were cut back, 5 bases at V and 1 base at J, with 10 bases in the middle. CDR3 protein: CASSTGAAKNIQYF. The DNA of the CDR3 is TGTGCCAGCAGTACAGGCGCTGCCAAAAACATTCAGTACTTC. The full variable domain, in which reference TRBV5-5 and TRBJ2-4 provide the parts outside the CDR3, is DAGVTQSPTHLIKTRGQQVTLRCSPISGHKSVSWYQQVLGQGPQFIFQYYEKEERGRGNFPDRFSARQFPNYSSELNVNALLLGDSALYLCASSTGAAKNIQYFGAGTRLSVL.

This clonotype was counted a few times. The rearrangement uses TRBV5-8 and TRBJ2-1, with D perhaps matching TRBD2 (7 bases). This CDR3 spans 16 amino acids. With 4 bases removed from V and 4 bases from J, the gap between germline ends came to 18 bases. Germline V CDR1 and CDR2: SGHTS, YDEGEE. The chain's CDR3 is CASSPTGGGFYNEQFF. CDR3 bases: TGTGCCAGCAGCCCGACCGGCGGGGGCTTTTACAATGAGCAGTTCTTC. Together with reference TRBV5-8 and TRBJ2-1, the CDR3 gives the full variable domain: EAGVTQSPTHLIKTRGQQATLRCSPISGHTSVYWYQQALGLGLQFLLWYDEGEERNRGNFPPRFSGRQFPNYSSELNVNALELEDSALYLCASSPTGGGFYNEQFFGPGTRLTVL.